The source of this TCR beta chain is a study of vaccination effects on CD4 cells after COVID-19. V shed 3 bases and J shed 4 bases, with 9 bases lying between them. The CDR3 is 13 residues long. TCRdb keeps only in-frame clones here, not all; method: immunoSEQ multiplex PCR. The table records tens of thousands of clones, 60% to 75% of them present only once. General study findings and limits: Late after vaccination, infection- and vaccine-induced clones showed marked clonal contraction.

Ahead of sequencing, the ViraFEST assay grew antigen-specific CD4+ T cells using viral peptide pools. Cells that had been cultured for approximately ten days were the source of isolated CD4+ T cells. Vaccinated participants had no history of SARS-CoV-2 infection and tested negative for nucleocapsid antibodies. About this clone: Its antigen remains unknown.

Sample: CD4+ T cells from PBMCs cultured with HCoV-NL63 spike peptides, taken before COVID-19 vaccination. This TCR derives from a human donor who received a COVID-19 vaccine. The rearrangement joins TRBV12-3 or TRBV12-4 to TRBJ1-2; D is ambiguous. The CDR3 here is CASSLVGSYGYTF. The CDR3 DNA is TGTGCCAGCAGTTTGGTCGGCTCCTATGGCTACACCTTC.